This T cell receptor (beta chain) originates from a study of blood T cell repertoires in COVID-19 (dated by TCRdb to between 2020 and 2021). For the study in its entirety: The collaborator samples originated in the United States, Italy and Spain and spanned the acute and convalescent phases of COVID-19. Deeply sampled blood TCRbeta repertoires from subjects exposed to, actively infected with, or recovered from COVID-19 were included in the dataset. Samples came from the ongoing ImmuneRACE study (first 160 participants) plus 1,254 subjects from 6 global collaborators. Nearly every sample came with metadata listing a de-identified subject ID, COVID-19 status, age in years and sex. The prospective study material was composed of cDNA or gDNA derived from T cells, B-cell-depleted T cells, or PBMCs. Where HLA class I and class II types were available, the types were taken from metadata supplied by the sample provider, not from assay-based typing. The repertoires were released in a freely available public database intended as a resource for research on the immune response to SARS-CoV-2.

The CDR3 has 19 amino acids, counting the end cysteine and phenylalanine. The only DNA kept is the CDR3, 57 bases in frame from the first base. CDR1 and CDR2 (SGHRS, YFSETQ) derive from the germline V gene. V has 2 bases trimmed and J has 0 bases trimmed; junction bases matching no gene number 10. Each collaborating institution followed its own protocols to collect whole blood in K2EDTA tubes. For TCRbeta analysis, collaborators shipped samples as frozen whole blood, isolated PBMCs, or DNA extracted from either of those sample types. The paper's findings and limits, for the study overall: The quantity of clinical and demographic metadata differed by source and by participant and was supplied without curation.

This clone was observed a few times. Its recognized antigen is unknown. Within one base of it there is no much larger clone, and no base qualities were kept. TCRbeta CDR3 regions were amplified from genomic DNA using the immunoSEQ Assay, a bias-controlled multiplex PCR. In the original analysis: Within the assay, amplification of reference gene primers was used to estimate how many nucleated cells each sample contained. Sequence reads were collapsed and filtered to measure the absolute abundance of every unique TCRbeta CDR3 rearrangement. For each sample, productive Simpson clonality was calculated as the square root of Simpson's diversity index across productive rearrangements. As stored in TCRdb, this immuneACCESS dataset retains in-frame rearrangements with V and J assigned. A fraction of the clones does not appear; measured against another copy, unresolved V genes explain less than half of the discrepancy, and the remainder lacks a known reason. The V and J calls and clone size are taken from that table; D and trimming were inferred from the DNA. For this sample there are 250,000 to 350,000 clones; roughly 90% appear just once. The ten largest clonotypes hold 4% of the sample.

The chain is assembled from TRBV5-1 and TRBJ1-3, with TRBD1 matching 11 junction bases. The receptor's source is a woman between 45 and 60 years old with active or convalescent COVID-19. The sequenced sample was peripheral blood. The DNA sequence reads TGCGCCAGCAGCTTACCATCCCAAGGACAGGGGGCCTCTGGAAACACCATATATTTT. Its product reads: CASSLPSQGQGASGNTIYF.